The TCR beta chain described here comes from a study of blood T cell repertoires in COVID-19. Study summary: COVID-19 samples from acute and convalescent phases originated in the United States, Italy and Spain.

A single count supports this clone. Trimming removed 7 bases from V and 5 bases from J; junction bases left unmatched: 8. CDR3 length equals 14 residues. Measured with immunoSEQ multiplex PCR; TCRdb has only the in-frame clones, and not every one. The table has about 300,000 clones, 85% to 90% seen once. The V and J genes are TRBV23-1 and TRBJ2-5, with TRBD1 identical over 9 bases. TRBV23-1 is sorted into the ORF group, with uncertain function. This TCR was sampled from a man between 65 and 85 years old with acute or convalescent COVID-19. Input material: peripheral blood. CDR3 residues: CASTPYRGLETQYF. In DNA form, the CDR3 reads TGCGCCAGCACCCCTTACAGGGGGCTGGAGACCCAGTACTTC.